This passage covers 23 T cell receptor beta chains from one sample sequenced in a study of cytomegalovirus exposure and HLA in healthy donors. TCRdb's table, derived via immunoSEQ multiplex PCR, lists solely in-frame clones and lacks some. There are over 200,000 clones in the sample; over 80% occur only once, and about 6% lies in the top ten. Sequenced sample: PBMCs. The receptors originated from a woman between 18 and 29 years old in good health and CMV-seronegative.

The table lists this clone with a count of one. V and J are TRBV6-1 and TRBJ1-6; the D is unclear. Germline V gene sequence: CDR1 MNHNS, CDR2 SASEGT. The germline V and J ends were trimmed by 6 bases and 8 bases, with 8 bases remaining between them. The CDR3 runs to 12 residues. This CDR3 is CASSLPDSPLHF. CDR3 DNA: TGTGCCAGCAGCCTACCTGATTCACCCCTCCACTTT.

Only a few counts were recorded for this clone. The chain carries TRBV7-9 and TRBJ2-5, with a possible D match to TRBD2 (6 bases). The V gene lost 5 bases and the J gene lost 5 bases, with 12 bases spanning the gap. The CDR3 loop spans 13 amino acids. Germline CDR1 and CDR2: SEHNR and FQNEAQ (reference sequence). This chain's CDR3 is CASSPGAGETQYF. The CDR3 nucleotides read TGTGCCAGCAGCCCTGGGGCGGGGGAGACCCAGTACTTC.

V and J are TRBV6-1 and TRBJ1-5, with D possibly TRBD1 on 5 matching bases. This CDR3 has 14 residues. V was cut by 1 base and J by 7 bases, with 11 bases left in between. Germline V CDR1 and CDR2: MNHNS, SASEGT. The CDR3 DNA reads TGTGCCAGCAGTGAAGACAGGATAAGCCAGCCCCAGCATTTT. As protein: CASSEDRISQPQHF.

The CDR3 here is CASRDRAYEQYF. The CDR3 nucleotides read TGTGCCAGCAGGGACAGAGCCTACGAGCAGTACTTC. The rearrangement links TRBV6-1 to TRBJ2-7, with a tentative D call TRBD1 (6 bases). From germline, CDR1 is MNHNS and CDR2 SASEGT. Trimming shortened V by 6 bases and J by 2 bases, and 8 bases separated the two germline ends. CDR3 length: 12 residues.

This clone was observed a few times. This sequence joins TRBV5-1 and TRBJ1-2; 7 bases map to TRBD1. Germline V gene data show CDR1 as SGHRS and CDR2 as YFSETQ. The J segment lost 8 bases and the V segment lost 1 base, leaving 5 bases of the junction unmatched. This CDR3 spans 13 amino acids. The CDR3 reads CASSLSQGSGYTF. The DNA for the CDR3 is TGCGCCAGCAGCTTGTCACAGGGGTCCGGCTACACCTTC. Variable domain in full (rest from reference TRBV5-1 and TRBJ1-2): KAGVTQTPRYLIKTRGQQVTLSCSPISGHRSVSWYQQTPGQGLQFLFEYFSETQRNKGNFPGRFSGRQFSNSRSEMNVSTLELGDSALYLCASSLSQGSGYTFGSGTRLTVV.

The chain carries TRBV29-1 and TRBJ1-2; D ambiguous. CDR1 is SQVTM and CDR2 is ANQGSEA in the germline V gene. Trimming took off 4 bases at V and 8 bases at J, with 11 bases between the two ends. The CDR3 extends over 11 amino acids. The CDR3 region has the DNA TGCAGCGTTGCCAACAGCGGGGGCTACACCTTC. Its protein is CSVANSGGYTF. Full variable domain (missing parts from reference TRBV29-1 and TRBJ1-2): SAVISQKPSRDICQRGTSLTIQCQVDSQVTMMFWYRQQPGQSLTLIATANQGSEATYESGFVIDKFPISRPNLTFSTLTVSNMSPEDSSIYLCSVANSGGYTFGSGTRLTVV.

This clone appeared a few times. The chain joins TRBV27 to TRBJ1-2; D perhaps matches TRBD1 (5 bases). Looked up from germline, CDR1 is MNHEY and CDR2 is SMNVEV (reference sequence). The germline V and J ends were trimmed by 3 bases and 5 bases, with 16 bases remaining between them. This CDR3 has 15 residues. CDR3 sequence reads: CASSFGAPSLYGYTF. The DNA for the CDR3 is TGTGCCAGCAGTTTTGGGGCCCCATCGCTTTATGGCTACACCTTC.

This chain connects TRBV5-4 to TRBJ2-6; D is uncertain. CDR1 SGHNT and CDR2 YYREEE come from the germline V gene (reference sequence). This CDR3 is 17 amino acids long. The V gene lost 2 bases and the J gene lost 0 bases, with 12 bases spanning the gap. The CDR3 sequence: CASSLPGPSSGANVLTF. The CDR3 bases are TGTGCCAGCAGCTTACCCGGACCAAGCTCTGGGGCCAACGTCCTGACTTTC.

The chain links TRBV28 to TRBJ2-1; D may correspond to TRBD1 or TRBD2 (6 bases each). Germline CDR1 is MDHEN and CDR2 is SYDVKM. Deletions cut 3 bases from V and 5 bases from J, with 20 bases between. This CDR3 is 17 amino acids long. The CDR3 protein is CASSFRGRGKMDNEQFF. Written as DNA, the CDR3 is TGTGCCAGCAGTTTTCGGGGGCGAGGGAAGATGGACAATGAGCAGTTCTTC.

A single count supports this clone. The chain is built from TRBV18 and TRBJ1-2; 7 bases agree with TRBD1. The CDR3 runs 14 residues. With V trimmed by 2 bases and J by 3 bases, 3 bases remained unmatched. CDR1 and CDR2 (germline): KGHSH, LQKENI. The DNA of the CDR3 is TGTGCCAGCTCACCAGGACAGGTTGACTATGGCTACACCTTC. This sequence encodes CASSPGQVDYGYTF.

This chain joins TRBV11-2 and TRBJ1-2, with D unresolved. From germline, CDR1 is SGHAT and CDR2 FQNNGV. The CDR3 has 14 amino acids. V was pared by 0 bases and J by 4 bases, with 9 bases between. CDR3 nucleotides: TGTGCCAGCAGCTTAGATCCCGGTGCCTATGGCTACACCTTC. This encodes CASSLDPGAYGYTF.

The chain uses TRBV6-6 and TRBJ2-1; TRBD2 aligns across 11 bases. The CDR3 is 15 residues long. Germline-derived CDR1 and CDR2 are MNHNY and SVGAGI (reference sequence). J gave up 3 bases and V 3 bases, and 1 base lay outside the gene matches. The CDR3 coding sequence is TGTGCCAGCAGTTATGGGACTAGCGGCTACAATGAGCAGTTCTTC. Translation gives CASSYGTSGYNEQFF.

This clone came up a few times. The J gene is TRBJ1-2, the V gene TRBV5-4; D is unresolved. The CDR3 totals 13 residues. Deletions cut 5 bases from V and 4 bases from J, with 12 bases between. The germline V gene encodes CDR1 SGHNT and CDR2 YYREEE (reference sequence). CDR3 amino acids: CASRWAASYGYTF. The CDR3 DNA follows: TGTGCCAGCAGGTGGGCCGCTTCCTATGGCTACACCTTC.

V and J are TRBV6-5 and TRBJ2-1, with TRBD2 identical over 8 bases. CDR3 length: 15 residues. Germline CDR1 reads MNHEY; CDR2 reads SVGAGI. The J segment lost 5 bases and the V segment lost 6 bases, leaving 9 bases of the junction unmatched. CDR3 nucleotide sequence: TGTGCCAGCAGGGAGACTACGCGGGAGGACAATGAGCAGTTCTTC. Encoded protein: CASRETTREDNEQFF.

The genes are TRBV7-2 and TRBJ2-2; D gene uncertain. Germline V gene lookup returns CDR1 SGHTA and CDR2 FQGNSA. Trimming cost V 2 bases and J 2 bases, with 9 bases left between them. The CDR3 contains 15 residues. In DNA form, the CDR3 reads TGTGCCAGCAGCTTAAGGGTCCAAAACACCGGGGAGCTGTTTTTT. As protein: CASSLRVQNTGELFF.

The gene calls are TRBV27 and TRBJ1-1, with 8 bases identical to TRBD1. The CDR3 runs 12 residues. Germline V gene data show CDR1 as MNHEY and CDR2 as SMNVEV (reference sequence). Losses at the gene ends were 5 bases for V and 9 bases for J; bases not matched to a gene: 5. Here the CDR3 DNA reads TGTGCCAGCAGTCCTAGGACAGGGCAAGCTTTCTTT. Encoded protein: CASSPRTGQAFF.

The genes are TRBV6-5 and TRBJ2-6, with a tentative D call TRBD1 (5 bases). The V end was cut by 5 bases, the J end by 4 bases, with 9 bases between. Germline lookup yields CDR1 MNHEY and CDR2 SVGAGI. CDR3 length: 14 amino acids. CDR3 loop: CASSKGSGANVLTF. The CDR3 DNA is TGTGCCAGCAGTAAGGGGTCCGGGGCCAACGTCCTGACTTTC.

The chain links TRBV5-1 to TRBJ1-5; perhaps TRBD1 as D (5 bases). The CDR3 is 14 amino acids. V was cut by 0 bases and J by 6 bases, with 10 bases left in between. The germline V gene encodes CDR1 SGHRS and CDR2 YFSETQ. CDR3 region: CASSLEGQGQPQHF. CDR3 bases: TGCGCCAGCAGCTTGGAAGGTCAGGGTCAGCCCCAGCATTTT.

The J gene is TRBJ2-5, the V gene TRBV2; D is unclear. V was pared by 6 bases and J by 2 bases, with 7 bases between. Germline V gene sequence: CDR1 SNHLY, CDR2 FYNNEI. CDR3 length: 12 residues. The CDR3 loop reads CASRVGQETQYF. The CDR3, as DNA: TGTGCCAGCAGGGTGGGTCAAGAGACCCAGTACTTC. Using reference TRBV2 and TRBJ2-5 for the parts outside the CDR3, the full variable domain is EPEVTQTPSHQVTQMGQEVILRCVPISNHLYFYWYRQILGQKVEFLVSFYNNEISEKSEIFDDQFSVERPDGSNFTLKIRSTKLEDSAMYFCASRVGQETQYFGPGTRLLVL.

The chain carries TRBV7-9 and TRBJ2-4, with D tentatively TRBD1 (6 bases). Germline V lookup: CDR1 SEHNR, CDR2 FQNEAQ (reference sequence). Trimming took 3 bases from V and 1 from J, leaving 13 bases between them. This CDR3 has 16 residues. CDR3 sequence (DNA): TGTGCCAGCAGCTTGCAGGGGCGGATGGCCAAAAACATTCAGTACTTC. This translates into CASSLQGRMAKNIQYF. The full variable domain, in which reference TRBV7-9 and TRBJ2-4 provide the parts outside the CDR3, is DTGVSQNPRHKITKRGQNVTFRCDPISEHNRLYWYRQTLGQGPEFLTYFQNEAQLEKSRLLSDRFSAERPKGSFSTLEIQRTEQGDSAMYLCASSLQGRMAKNIQYFGAGTRLSVL.

V usage is TRBV30 and J usage is TRBJ2-2, with D possibly matching TRBD1 (5 bases). The CDR3 totals 13 residues. Germline lookup yields CDR1 GTSNPN and CDR2 SVGIG (reference sequence). The V gene lost 7 bases and the J gene lost 1 base, with 10 bases spanning the gap. Here the CDR3 reads CASDTKNTGELFF. Written as DNA, the CDR3 is TGTGCCTCGGACACCAAGAACACCGGGGAGCTGTTTTTT.

The rearrangement links TRBV13 to TRBJ2-2; D gene uncertain. Germline CDR1 and CDR2: PRHDT and FYEKMQ (reference sequence). V lost 1 base, J lost 5 bases, and 8 bases lay in between. The CDR3 has 14 residues. The chain's CDR3 is CASSLEPGTGELFF. CDR3 bases: TGTGCCAGCAGCTTAGAGCCCGGGACCGGGGAGCTGTTTTTT.

This chain links TRBV2 with TRBJ2-1, with 8 bases identical to TRBD2. This CDR3 comprises 13 residues. The germline V gene has CDR1 SNHLY and CDR2 FYNNEI. J lost 9 bases, V lost 8 bases, and 9 bases had no gene match. The CDR3, as DNA: TGTGCCAGCCAGGGGACTAGGGTTGCTGAGCAGTTCTTC. This codes for CASQGTRVAEQFF.